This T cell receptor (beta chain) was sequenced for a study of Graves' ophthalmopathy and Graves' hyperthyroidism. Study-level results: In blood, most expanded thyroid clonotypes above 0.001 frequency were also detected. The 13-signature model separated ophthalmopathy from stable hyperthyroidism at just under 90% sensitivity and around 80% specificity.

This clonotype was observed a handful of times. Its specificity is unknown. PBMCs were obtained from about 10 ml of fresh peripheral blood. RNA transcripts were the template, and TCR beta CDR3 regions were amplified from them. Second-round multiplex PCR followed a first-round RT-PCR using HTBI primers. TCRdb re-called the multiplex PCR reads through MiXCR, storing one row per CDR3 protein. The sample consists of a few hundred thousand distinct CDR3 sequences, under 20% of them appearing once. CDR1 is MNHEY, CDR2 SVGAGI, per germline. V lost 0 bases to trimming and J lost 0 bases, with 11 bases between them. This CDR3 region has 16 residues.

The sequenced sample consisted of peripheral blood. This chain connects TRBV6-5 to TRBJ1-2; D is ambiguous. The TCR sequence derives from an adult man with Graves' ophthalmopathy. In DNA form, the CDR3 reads TGTGCCAGCAGTTACTCGGGAGGGCCTGCTAACTATGGCTACACCTTC. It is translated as CASSYSGGPANYGYTF.